The sample holds many counts of the clone carrying this TCR beta chain. Sequencing used immunoSEQ multiplex PCR; TCRdb keeps in-frame clones, though not all of them. Found here are around 230,000 clones, roughly 80% of them singletons; the top ten hold roughly 2.6%. CDR1 and CDR2 (germline): KGHDR, SFDVKD. The CDR3 has 12 amino acids. The V and J ends lost 6 bases and 4 bases respectively, with 9 bases between them. The data belong to a study of blood T cell repertoires in COVID-19. Study information: Material from acute and convalescent COVID-19 was sourced from the United States, Italy and Spain.

The J gene is TRBJ2-7, the V gene TRBV24-1; D unclear. Sequencing used peripheral blood. The clonotype originates from a woman in her 40s with active or convalescent COVID-19. The CDR3, as DNA: TGTGCCACCAGTTCGAGGAATTACGAGCAGTACTTC. The encoded protein is CATSSRNYEQYF.